This T cell receptor beta chain was identified during a study of cytomegalovirus exposure and HLA in healthy donors (dated by TCRdb to about 2017). In the study overall: In an earlier analysis of around 540 of the donors, 276 Gb of sequence data and about 110 million unique TCR beta sequences from approximately 180 million T cells were reported. In a later analysis, previously published TCR beta repertoires from about 670 donors were re-analyzed and high-resolution HLA genotyping was added so that TCR occurrence patterns could be studied. The study combined high-throughput TCR immunosequencing, statistical association of individual TCRs with disease status, and machine learning to predict cytomegalovirus infection status. Along with the roughly 710-subject first cohort, a separate validation cohort of roughly 110 different subjects was used. The aim of the study was to test whether cataloging public T cell receptors could identify signatures of past pathogen exposure. The T cell repertoires of 666 subjects were profiled by immunosequencing and related to cytomegalovirus serostatus. An early release covering approximately 600 HLA-typed donors comprised about 310 gigabases of sequencing data and 85 million or so unique TCR sequences. Rather than drawing on any new phenotypic data, the later analysis identified candidate immune exposures from TCR beta sequences and the way those sequences occurred across donors. Genome-wide SNP genotypes for about three fifths of the roughly 670 donors were used in a later genetic analysis, which treated that subset as a discovery cohort. On average, around 200,000 unique TCR beta nucleotide sequences were sequenced per donor among some 420 genotyped donors of the cohort, with 15% to 20% of those sequences being non-productive. Every repertoire in the discovery cohort had been generated on one and the same sequencing platform. Because of strong linkage in the cohort, a handful of DR-DQ haplotypes were treated as single units for association and clustering. Of the roughly 400 genotyped donors, about 80% fell in the genetic ancestry cluster associated with self-reported Caucasian donors. An earlier analysis of more than 450 of the donors used high-throughput TCR beta sequencing to judge whether each TCR beta V gene segment behaved as functional or pseudogenic. Donor age, sex, ethnicity and CMV serostatus were collected together with the repertoire data. Both class I and class II loci were covered by HLA typing, at four-digit resolution. Typing coverage varied by locus: 629-630 donors for A, B, C, DRB1 and DQB1; under 550 for DQA1; 600 to 610 for DPA1; 450 to 480 for DPB1. General conclusions and limits of the study: In an earlier analysis of approximately 590 of the donors, most TCR beta V segments were observed in productive rearrangements about 87% or about 30% of the time, broadly matching IMGT annotations. In vitro tests confirmed that three of the cytomegalovirus-associated TCR beta chains recognize cytomegalovirus antigens. At a false discovery rate of 0.05, a later analysis linked approximately 18,000 TCR beta sequences to specific HLA alleles. Because the 87-base-pair reads could not distinguish some IMGT-functional V segments, including TRBV6-2 and TRBV6-3, those segments were excluded. Correlated functional status among segregating V segments might be attributable to linkage disequilibrium, but an unknown experimental factor could not be ruled out. Most TCR sequences were seen in very few donors, while some public TCRs were found in many individuals. In both the original and validation cohorts, the classifier was reported to diagnose cytomegalovirus status with high specificity and sensitivity. Over 15 rarely observed V segments, including chromosome 9 orphons, were excluded from the earlier analysis of several hundred of the donors because counts were too low. A later analysis reported that several top co-occurrence clusters appeared linked to parvovirus B19, influenza, CMV and Epstein-Barr virus. Presence/absence analyses assumed roughly uniform sequencing depth across donors, an assumption that may not hold. When HLA alleles, especially DR and DQ, strongly co-occurred, TCR associations were difficult to assign to individual alleles. Because HLA typing was unavailable for some donors at each locus, only the typed subset was used in association tests. In a later genetic analysis, fewer N-insertions in productive TCRs were reported among donors in an Asian-associated ancestry cluster than the approximately 670-donor mean. The only immune exposure information available for the cohort was CMV serostatus. The cohort was sequenced for TCR beta chains only, and without alpha or paired-chain data the features that could be detected were limited. Most CMV-associated TCR beta chains appeared to be HLA-restricted in a later analysis, and the HLA associations seemed to be driven largely by CMV exposure. According to a later analysis, TCR association rates differed among HLA loci, with DRB1 alleles showing the most associated TCRs and HLA-C alleles showing the fewest. A further reported finding was that TCR beta sequences accurately predicted the HLA-A and HLA-B alleles for most subjects in the first cohort. Compared with equally common non-associated chains, HLA-associated TCR beta chains in a later analysis were more clonally expanded and had lower generation probabilities. A cluster of highly shared sequence variants was judged likely to be a technical artifact of the sequencing pipeline. V-gene and J-gene trimming of TCR beta chains was associated with a missense DCLRE1C variant in a later genetic analysis, and the association was replicated in an independent cohort. The authors suggested that the approach could potentially be extended to other disease states and immunological phenotypes. The study gave a list of under 200 TCR beta chains associated with cytomegalovirus.

Note on this clone: This clone's antigen is unknown. No much larger clonotype is one base removed from it; base qualities were not supplied.

From the cysteine through the phenylalanine, the CDR3 covers 10 amino acids. The retained sequence is limited to the CDR3, 30 bases, with the frame set at the first base. The V end gives up 8 bases and the J end 7 bases, leaving 1 base in the junction not matched to a gene. Via the germline V gene (reference sequence), CDR1 is LNHDA and CDR2 SQIVND. The cohort comprised several hundred healthy bone marrow donors. At the time of sampling, all cohort members were nominally healthy, though unrecorded immune exposures were likely present. The donor was CMV seronegative and belonged to the group of 350 or so seronegative cohort members. A peripheral blood sample was provided by each donor, and peripheral blood mononuclear cells were used for TCR beta sequencing. The Qiagen DNeasy Blood Extraction Kit was used to extract genomic DNA from the blood cell samples. The library was generated by the immunoSEQ multiplex PCR assay. The multiplex PCR relied on a mix of 60 forward primers for TCR Vbeta segments and 13 reverse primers for TCR Jbeta segments. Amplification of the CDR3 region of rearranged TCR beta genes was performed with a multiplex PCR assay on genomic DNA. The Illumina HiSeq System was used to sequence the amplified TCR beta libraries as 87-base-pair reads. The original pipeline was this. In a later analysis, 70 million to 95 million unique TCR beta chains were counted across the roughly 610 repertoires, and roughly 11 million of these chains were shared by at least two donors. Raw reads were error-corrected and collapsed into unique sequences by a nearest-neighbor algorithm in which closely related sequences were merged to remove PCR and sequencing errors. To assign V, D and J gene segments, CDR3 sequences were aligned to IMGT reference sequences. For a sequence to be retained, a match of at least six nucleotides was required to both a V gene segment and a J gene segment. Rearrangements were called productive when the CDR3 lacked stop codons and stayed in frame with V and J; all others were non-productive. Following IMGT convention, CDR3 was defined as the stretch from the second conserved V-encoded cysteine to the conserved J-encoded phenylalanine. In an earlier analysis of 550 to 650 of the donors, sequences lacking an unambiguous match to a single V gene segment were excluded. An earlier analysis of under 750 of the donors called V segments functional above 56.7% productive rearrangements and segregating when the between-donor standard deviation exceeded 5%. A statistical classification framework was developed to diagnose cytomegalovirus status using the catalog of TCR beta chain sequences. A later analysis assigned V and J genes by comparing TCR nucleotide sequences with IMGT/GENE-DB human TR gene sequences. The TCRdist pipeline was used in a later analysis to assign CDR3 sequences and most-parsimonious VDJ recombination scenarios. In a later analysis, each TCR beta chain was defined by its CDR3 amino acid sequence together with its V-gene family, and reads without a unique V-gene family were excluded. In a later analysis, around 650 highly shared, low-generation-probability nucleotide sequences were removed to address suspected cross-contamination and a sequencing artifact. In a later analysis, a clonal expansion index for each public chain was calculated from normalized within-repertoire ranks of inferred template counts. A later analysis computed generation probabilities with a VDJ recombination model fitted to out-of-frame rearrangements, and checked the results against IGoR. In a later analysis, hypergeometric tests were used to score TCR-TCR, TCR-HLA and TCR-CMV co-occurrence, with a repertoire-size bias correction applied to TCR pairs. A later analysis estimated false discovery rates by permuting HLA or CMV assignments 20 times. In a later analysis, co-occurring TCRs were grouped using DBSCAN, with TCRdist sequence similarity added in when clustering inside HLA-allele-positive subsets. Repertoires with fewer than 30,000 or more than 120,000 public chains were left out of co-occurrence clustering, as were five repertoires with anomalous nucleotide sharing. Sourced from immuneACCESS, this table was stored by TCRdb with only in-frame sequences that have V and J called. A share of the clones is absent; for the studies checked, an unresolved V gene accounts for under half, and the remainder has no known explanation. V, J and clone size were drawn from that table, and D and trimming were deduced from the DNA. Present in this sample are 95,000 to 100,000 clones, 65% to 80% of which were seen just once. Approximately 2% of the sample rests with the top ten.

This sequence was found in a woman in her thirties or forties in good health and CMV-seronegative. Sequenced material: PBMCs. Recombination linked TRBV19 to TRBJ1-1, with 7 central nucleotides matching TRBD1. The CDR3 reads as follows: CASGQVEAFF. The sequence in DNA is TGTGCCAGTGGACAGGTTGAAGCTTTCTTT.